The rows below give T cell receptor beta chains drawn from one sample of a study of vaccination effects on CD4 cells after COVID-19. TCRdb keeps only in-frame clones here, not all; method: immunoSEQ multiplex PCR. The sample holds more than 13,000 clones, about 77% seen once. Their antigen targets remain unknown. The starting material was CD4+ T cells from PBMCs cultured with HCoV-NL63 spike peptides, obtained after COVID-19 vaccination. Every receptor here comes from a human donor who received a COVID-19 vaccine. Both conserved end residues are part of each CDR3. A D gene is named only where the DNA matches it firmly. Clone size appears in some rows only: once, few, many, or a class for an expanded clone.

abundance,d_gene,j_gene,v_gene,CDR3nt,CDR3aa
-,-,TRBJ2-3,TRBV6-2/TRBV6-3,TGTGCCAGCAGTCGCACAGATACGCAGTATTTT,CASSRTDTQYF
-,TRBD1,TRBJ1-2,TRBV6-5,TGTGCCAGCATGTCACAGGGGGGGCTGAAAGGCTACACCTTC,CASMSQGGLKGYTF
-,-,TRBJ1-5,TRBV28,TGTGCCAGCAGCTCACCCGGATATAGCAATCAGCCCCAGCATTTT,CASSSPGYSNQPQHF
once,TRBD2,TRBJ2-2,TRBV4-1,TGCGCCAGCAGCCGACTAGCGGGGGGGCCCGGGGAGCTGTTTTTT,CASSRLAGGPGELFF
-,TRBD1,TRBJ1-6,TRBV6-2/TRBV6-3,TGTGCCAGCAGTTGGAGGGAACCCAGGACAGGGGTTAATTCACCCCTCCACTTT,CASSWREPRTGVNSPLHF
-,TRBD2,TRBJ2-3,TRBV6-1,TGTGCCAGCAGTGACGGGACTAGCGGTACAGATACGCAGTATTTT,CASSDGTSGTDTQYF
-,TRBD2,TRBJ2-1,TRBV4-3,TGCGCCAGCAGCCAACGGACTAGCGGATACAATGAGCAGTTCTTC,CASSQRTSGYNEQFF
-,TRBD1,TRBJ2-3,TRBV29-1,TGCAGCGTACTTACACAGGGGGCCACAGATACGCAGTATTTT,CSVLTQGATDTQYF
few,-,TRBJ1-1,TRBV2,TGTGCCAGCAGTGAAGGTCAGACCATGAACACTGAAGCTTTCTTT,CASSEGQTMNTEAFF
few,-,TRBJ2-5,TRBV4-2,TGTGCCAGCAGCCGCCAGCTCCAAGAGACCCAGTACTTC,CASSRQLQETQYF
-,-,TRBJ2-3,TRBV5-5,TGTGCCAGCAGCTTGGCTCCATTAGCTCGGGGAGATACGCAGTATTTT,CASSLAPLARGDTQYF
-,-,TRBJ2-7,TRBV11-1,TGTGCCAGCAGCTTAGAGGTGGGGCCCGAGCAGTACTTC,CASSLEVGPEQYF
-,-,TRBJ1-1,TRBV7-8,TGTGCCAGCAGCTTAAGTCGGGTGAACACTGAAGCTTTCTTT,CASSLSRVNTEAFF
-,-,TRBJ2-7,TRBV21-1,TGTGCCAGCACCCTCAGGGGGACAGGGGACTCCTACGAGCAGTACTTC,CASTLRGTGDSYEQYF
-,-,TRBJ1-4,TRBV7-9,TGTGCCAGCAGCTCGGACGGAGGACTCAATGAAAAACTGTTTTTT,CASSSDGGLNEKLFF
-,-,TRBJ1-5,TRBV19,TGTGCCAGTAGTATAGGCCCCTTCGCGGAGCCCCAGCATTTT,CASSIGPFAEPQHF
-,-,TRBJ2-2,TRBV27,TGTGCCAGCAGTTTGGACGGATTTAACACCGGGGAGCTGTTTTTT,CASSLDGFNTGELFF
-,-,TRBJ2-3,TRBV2,TGTGCCACACCAGTTTTCCCGGGCAAAATAGATACGCAGTATTTT,CATPVFPGKIDTQYF
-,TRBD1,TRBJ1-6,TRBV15,TGTGCCACTCAGGGACAGTTCAATTCACCCCTCCACTTT,CATQGQFNSPLHF
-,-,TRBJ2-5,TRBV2,TGTGCCAGCAGTGGACAAGGGGAGACCCAGTACTTC,CASSGQGETQYF
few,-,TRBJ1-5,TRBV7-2,TGTGCCAGCAGCCCCCAGGTCAATCAGCCCCAGCATTTT,CASSPQVNQPQHF
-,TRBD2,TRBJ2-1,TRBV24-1,TGTGCCACCAGTGACCACCGGACTAGCGGGAGCAGCAATGAGCAGTTCTTC,CATSDHRTSGSSNEQFF
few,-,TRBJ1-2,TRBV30,TGTGCCTGGTACAGGGACGGCTACACCTTC,CAWYRDGYTF
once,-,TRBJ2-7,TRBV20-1,TGCAGTGCTAGAGCCGGACACGAGCAGTACTTC,CSARAGHEQYF
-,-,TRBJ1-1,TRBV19,TGTGCCAGTACCGGGACACAGAACACTGAAGCTTTCTTT,CASTGTQNTEAFF
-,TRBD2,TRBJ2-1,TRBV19,TGTGCCAGTAGTCCCCTATTGACTAGCCCCCAACACGAGCAGTTCTTC,CASSPLLTSPQHEQFF
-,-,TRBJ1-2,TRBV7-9,TGTGCCAGCAGCTCAGCTTCGGGGGGAGGTGGCTACACCTTC,CASSSASGGGGYTF
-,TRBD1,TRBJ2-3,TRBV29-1,TGCACCGCTTCCCTGACAGGGTCCGAGGGGGATACGCAGTATTTT,CTASLTGSEGDTQYF
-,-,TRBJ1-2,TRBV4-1,TGCGCCAGCAGCCAAGATCTTCAGGGAGCCGTGGGGAACTATGGCTACACCTTC,CASSQDLQGAVGNYGYTF
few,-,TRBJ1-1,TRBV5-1,TGCGCCAGCAGACTGGATACTGAAGCTTTCTTT,CASRLDTEAFF
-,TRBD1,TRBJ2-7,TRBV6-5,TGTGCCAGCCAAATTCACGGACAGGGGGGTTACGAGCAGTACTTC,CASQIHGQGGYEQYF
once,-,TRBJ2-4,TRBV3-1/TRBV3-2,TGTGCCAGCAGCCACCCTCTCGAGGGGGCCAAAAACATTCAGTACTTC,CASSHPLEGAKNIQYF
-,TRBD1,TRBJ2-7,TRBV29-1,TGCAGCGTTGAGGCAGGGGGACACGAGCAGTACTTC,CSVEAGGHEQYF
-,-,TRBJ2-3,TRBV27,TGTGCCAGTTACTCGGGACTTTCAGATACGCAGTATTTT,CASYSGLSDTQYF
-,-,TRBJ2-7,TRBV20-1,TGCAGTGCCGGCAGAACCTACGAGCAGTACTTC,CSAGRTYEQYF
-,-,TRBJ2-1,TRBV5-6,TGTGCCAGCAGGAGCTGGTGGGGACATGAGCAGTTCTTC,CASRSWWGHEQFF
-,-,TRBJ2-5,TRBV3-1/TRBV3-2,TGTGCCAGCAGCGTAAGGGGAGGGGGCATTGGGGAGACCCAGTACTTC,CASSVRGGGIGETQYF
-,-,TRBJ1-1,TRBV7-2,TGTGCCAGCAGCTTAGTCCCGGAGGCTGAAGCTTTCTTT,CASSLVPEAEAFF
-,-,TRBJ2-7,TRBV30,TGTGCCTGGAGTGTACGCGCAGGGGTCGGGGCGCCCTACGAGCAGTACTTC,CAWSVRAGVGAPYEQYF
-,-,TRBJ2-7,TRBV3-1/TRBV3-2,TGTGCCAGCAGCCAAGGACTTTACGAGCAGTACTTC,CASSQGLYEQYF
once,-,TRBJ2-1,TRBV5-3,TGTGCCAGAAGCTTGGGGCGGAAGGGCTCCTACAATGAGCAGTTCTTC,CARSLGRKGSYNEQFF
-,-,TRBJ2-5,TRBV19,TGTGCCAGTAGTCTGTCGGGGTCGGGGAAGACCCAGTACTTC,CASSLSGSGKTQYF
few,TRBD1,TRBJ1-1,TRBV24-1,TGTGCCACCAGTGATTTGAGGGGGCGCGGGTCTGAAGCTTTCTTT,CATSDLRGRGSEAFF
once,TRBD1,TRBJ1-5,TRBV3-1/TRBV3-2,TGTGCCAGCAGCCAGAACAGGGGCCAGCCCCAGCATTTT,CASSQNRGQPQHF
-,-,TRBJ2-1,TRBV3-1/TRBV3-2,TGTGCCAGCAGCCCCCCCGGGACACTCTACAATGAGCAGTTCTTC,CASSPPGTLYNEQFF